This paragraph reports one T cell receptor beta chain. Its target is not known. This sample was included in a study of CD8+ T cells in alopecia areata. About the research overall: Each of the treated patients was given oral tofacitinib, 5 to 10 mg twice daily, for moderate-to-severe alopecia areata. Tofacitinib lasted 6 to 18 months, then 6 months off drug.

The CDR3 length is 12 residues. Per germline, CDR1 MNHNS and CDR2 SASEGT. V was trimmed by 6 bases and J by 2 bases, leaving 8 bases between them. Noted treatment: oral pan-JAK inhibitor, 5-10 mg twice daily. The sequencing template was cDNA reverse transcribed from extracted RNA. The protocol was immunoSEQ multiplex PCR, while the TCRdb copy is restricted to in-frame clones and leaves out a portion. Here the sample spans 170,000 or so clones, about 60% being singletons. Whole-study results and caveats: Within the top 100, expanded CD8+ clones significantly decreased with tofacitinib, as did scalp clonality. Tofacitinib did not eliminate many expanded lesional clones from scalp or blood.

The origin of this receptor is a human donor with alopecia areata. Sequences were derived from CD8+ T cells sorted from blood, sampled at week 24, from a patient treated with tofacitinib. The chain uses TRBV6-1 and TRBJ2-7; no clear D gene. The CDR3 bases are TGTGCCAGCAGCGCCACCCCCTACGAGCAGTACTTC. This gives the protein CASSATPYEQYF.